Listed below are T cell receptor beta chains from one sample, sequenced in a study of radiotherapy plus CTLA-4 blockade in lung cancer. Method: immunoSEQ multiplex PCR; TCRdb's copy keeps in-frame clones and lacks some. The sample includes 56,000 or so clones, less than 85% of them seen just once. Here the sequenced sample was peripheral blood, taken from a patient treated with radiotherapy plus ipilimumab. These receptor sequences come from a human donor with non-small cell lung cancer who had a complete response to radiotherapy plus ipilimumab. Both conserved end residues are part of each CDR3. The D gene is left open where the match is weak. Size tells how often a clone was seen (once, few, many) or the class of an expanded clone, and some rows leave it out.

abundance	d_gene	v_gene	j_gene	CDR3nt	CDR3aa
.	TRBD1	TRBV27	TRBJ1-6	TGTGCCAGCAGTTTACTCGGGACAGGGGGTTATAATTCACCCCTCCACTTT	CASSLLGTGGYNSPLHF
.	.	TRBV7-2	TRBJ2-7	TGTGCCAGCAGCTTATACACAAGCTCCTACGAGCAGTACTTC	CASSLYTSSYEQYF
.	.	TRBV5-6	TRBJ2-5	TGTGCCAGCAGCGGGGACTACCAAGAGACCCAGTACTTC	CASSGDYQETQYF
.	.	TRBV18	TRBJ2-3	TGTGCCAGCCAATCTCGCGAGGGAACAGATACGCAGTATTTT	CASQSREGTDTQYF
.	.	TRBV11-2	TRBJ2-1	TGTGCCAGCAGCTTAGTTGGGAGGTTGTACAATGAGCAGTTCTTC	CASSLVGRLYNEQFF
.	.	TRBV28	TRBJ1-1	TGTGCCAGCAGTTTATTAGGGACATCGAACACTGAAGCTTTCTTT	CASSLLGTSNTEAFF
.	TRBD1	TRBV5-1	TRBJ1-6	TGCGCCAGCACCCCGGACAGGGGTCCTCGAGGCGGCTCACCCCTCCACTTT	CASTPDRGPRGGSPLHF
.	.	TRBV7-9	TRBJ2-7	TGTGCCAGCAGTGAAGGGGCGGGGTACGAGCAGTACTTC	CASSEGAGYEQYF
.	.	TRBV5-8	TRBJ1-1	TGTGCCAGCAGCTTGTCATGGACTTCCTTT	CASSLSWTSF
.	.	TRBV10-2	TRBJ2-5	TGCGCCAGCAGTGAGTCTAGAGAGACCCAGTACTTC	CASSESRETQYF
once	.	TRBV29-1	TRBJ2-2	TGCAGCGTTTCAACGAACACCGGGGAGCTGTTTTTT	CSVSTNTGELFF
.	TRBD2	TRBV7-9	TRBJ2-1	TGTGCCAGCAGCTTAATCCGGGGGGCCTACAATGAGCAGTTCTTC	CASSLIRGAYNEQFF
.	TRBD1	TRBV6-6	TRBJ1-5	TGTGCCAGCAGTCACGGACAGGGAGGTCAGCCCCAGCATTTT	CASSHGQGGQPQHF
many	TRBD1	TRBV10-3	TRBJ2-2	TGTGCCATCAGCGGGACAGGGTTTGGGACCGGGGAGCTGTTTTTT	CAISGTGFGTGELFF
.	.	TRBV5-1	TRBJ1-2	TGCGCCAGCAGCCCCGAGGGGGTAGCTAACTATGGCTACACCTTC	CASSPEGVANYGYTF
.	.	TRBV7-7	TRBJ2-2	TGTGCTAGCAGCCCGAGGGCAGGTTCAACTACAAATCCCGGGGAGCTGTTTTTT	CASSPRAGSTTNPGELFF
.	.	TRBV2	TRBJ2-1	TGTGCCAGCAGTGCGACTAGACCTACCTACAATGAGCAGTTCTTC	CASSATRPTYNEQFF
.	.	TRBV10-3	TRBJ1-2	TGTGCCATCAGTGGGAGGCAGTATGGCTACACCTTC	CAISGRQYGYTF
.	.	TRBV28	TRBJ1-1	TGTGCCAGCAGTTTAAACCAGGCGAGTGAAGCTTTCTTT	CASSLNQASEAFF
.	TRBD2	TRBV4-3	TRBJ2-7	TGCGCCAGCAGCGTGGACTTAGCGGGGGCCTACGAGCAGTACTTC	CASSVDLAGAYEQYF
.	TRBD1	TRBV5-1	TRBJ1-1	TGCGCCAGCAGCTTGGAGGGGGCGCGGACTGAAGCTTTCTTT	CASSLEGARTEAFF
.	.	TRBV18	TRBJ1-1	TGTGCCAGCCACCTCACGCAGCCGAGGGCGAACACTGAAGCTTTCTTT	CASHLTQPRANTEAFF
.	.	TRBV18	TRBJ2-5	TGTGCCAGCTCACCAAGTAGGACCGAGCGGGAGACCCAGTACTTC	CASSPSRTERETQYF
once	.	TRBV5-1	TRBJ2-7	TGCGCCAGCAGCCAGGGACAACTCTACGAGCAGTACTTC	CASSQGQLYEQYF
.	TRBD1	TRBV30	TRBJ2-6	TGTGCCTGGGGAAGGGACAGTCACCACTCTGGGGCCAACGTCCTGACTTTC	CAWGRDSHHSGANVLTF
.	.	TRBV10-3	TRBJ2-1	TGTGCCATCAGTACAGACTACAATGAGCAGTTCTTC	CAISTDYNEQFF
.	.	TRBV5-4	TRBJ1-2	TGTGCCAGCAGCTTCCCCGATAGAGGATCATATGGCTACACCTTC	CASSFPDRGSYGYTF
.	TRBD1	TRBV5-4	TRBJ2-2	TGTGCCAGCAGCTTGGGGACAGGGAACACCGGGGAGCTGTTTTTT	CASSLGTGNTGELFF
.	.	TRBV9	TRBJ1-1	TGTGCCAGCAGCGTTACACTGAACACTGAAGCTTTCTTT	CASSVTLNTEAFF
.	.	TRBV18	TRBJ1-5	TGTGCCAGCTCACCTACCAGGAGGGAGCAGCCCCAGCATTTT	CASSPTRREQPQHF
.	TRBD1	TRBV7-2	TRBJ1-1	TGTGCCAGCAGCTTAAAGACAGGGCTCACTGAAGCTTTCTTT	CASSLKTGLTEAFF
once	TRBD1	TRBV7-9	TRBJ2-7	TGTGCCAGCAGCTTTCAGTCCGGGACAGGGAACCACGAGCAGTACTTC	CASSFQSGTGNHEQYF
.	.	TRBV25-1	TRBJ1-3	TGTGCCAGCAGAGACAGCCAGGCTGGAAACACCATATATTTT	CASRDSQAGNTIYF
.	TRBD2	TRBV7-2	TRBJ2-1	TGTGCCAGCAGCTTAGCACCGGGACTAGCGGGGGGGCTCAGTAGCAATGAGCAGTTCTTC	CASSLAPGLAGGLSSNEQFF
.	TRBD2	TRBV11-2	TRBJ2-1	TGTGCCAGCAGCCCCCGAACTAGCGGGGCTAATGAGCAGTTCTTC	CASSPRTSGANEQFF
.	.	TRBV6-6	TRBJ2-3	TGTGCCAGCAGTCCCACCCCCGGACACAGCACAGATACGCAGTATTTT	CASSPTPGHSTDTQYF
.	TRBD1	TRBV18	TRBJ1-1	TGTGCCAGCTCAGGGGACAGCCTTCCGGACACTGAAGCTTTCTTT	CASSGDSLPDTEAFF
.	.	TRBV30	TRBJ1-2	TGTGCCTGGAGTGCTTCCAGGGCGAACTATGGCTACACCTTC	CAWSASRANYGYTF
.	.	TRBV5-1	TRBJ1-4	TGCGCCAGCAGCGGGTCCGGGGTTAGTGAAAAACTGTTTTTT	CASSGSGVSEKLFF
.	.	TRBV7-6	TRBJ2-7	TGTGCCAGCAGATCTGGACAGGGGTCTGTTAGCGGGGGGACCTACTCCTACGAGCAGTACTTC	CASRSGQGSVSGGTYSYEQYF
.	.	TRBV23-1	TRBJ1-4	TGCGCCAGTCCCCAGGACTGCTCAACTAATGAAAAACTGTTTTTT	CASPQDCSTNEKLFF
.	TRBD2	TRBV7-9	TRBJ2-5	TGTGCCAGCAGCTTGGCTAGCGGCCAAGAGACCCAGTACTTC	CASSLASGQETQYF